These 10 T cell receptor beta chains were sequenced from one sample in a study of blood T cells in healthy people across ages. Next came a second PCR, run for about 6 to 12 cycles, which used a sample-barcoded 5' primer along with a J-beta primer mix. TCRdb passed the 5' RACE reads through MiXCR, listing each CDR3 protein once. The table has 700,000 or so distinct CDR3 sequences, 20% to 25% seen once. Sequencing was carried out using blood. The source of these receptors is an older man in good health.

This chain connects TRBV20-1 to TRBJ1-4, with 10 bases matching TRBD1. This CDR3 region has 14 residues. V shed 4 bases and J 8 bases; nucleotides not matched to a gene: 7. Per germline, CDR1 DFQATT and CDR2 SNEGSKA (reference sequence). The CDR3 loop is CSATRQGAREKLFF. The CDR3 nucleotides read TGCAGTGCTACCCGACAGGGGGCACGGGAAAAACTGTTTTTT.

This clonotype was recorded a few times. The rearrangement uses TRBV28 and TRBJ2-5; the D gene is possibly TRBD2 (6 bases). Germline CDR1 reads MDHEN; CDR2 reads SYDVKM. V lost 8 bases to trimming and J lost 6 bases, with 13 bases between them. The CDR3 has 12 amino acids. Here the CDR3 reads CASRAGKQTQYF. CDR3 DNA sequence: TGTGCCAGCCGGGCGGGGAAGCAGACCCAGTACTTC.

This chain links TRBV29-1 with TRBJ1-3; D perhaps matches TRBD1 (5 bases). The V end was cut by 6 bases, the J end by 1 base, with 16 bases between. This CDR3 region has 15 residues. CDR1 and CDR2 from the germline V gene are SQVTM and ANQGSEA. CDR3 loop: CSVRGALTSGNTIYF. DNA of the CDR3: TGCAGCGTCCGTGGGGCTTTGACTTCTGGAAACACCATATATTTT.

This clonotype came up a few times. This sequence joins TRBV30 and TRBJ2-5; no firm D call. Germline lookup yields CDR1 GTSNPN and CDR2 SVGIG (reference sequence). The CDR3 is made up of 13 amino acids. V shed 0 bases and J shed 5 bases, with 10 bases lying between them. The CDR3 DNA reads TGTGCCTGGAGTGTACGGAATGGTGAGACCCAGTACTTC. Amino acid sequence: CAWSVRNGETQYF.

This clonotype was seen more than once but under ten times. The genes are TRBV7-3 and TRBJ2-1; the match to TRBD2 covers 7 bases. Looked up from germline, CDR1 is SGHTA and CDR2 is FQGTGA. The CDR3 sequence is 14 residues long. Unmatched junction bases numbered 7, after V lost 4 bases and J lost 7 bases. CDR3 nucleotide sequence: TGTGCCAGCAGCTCGGACCAAGCGGGGAATGAGCAGTTCTTC. Its translation: CASSSDQAGNEQFF.

The chain links TRBV29-1 to TRBJ1-5; TRBD1 is a possible D gene (6 bases). The CDR3 length is 13 residues. Trimming took off 4 bases at V and 7 bases at J, with 14 bases between the two ends. Germline lookup yields CDR1 SQVTM and CDR2 ANQGSEA. The CDR3 DNA follows: TGCAGCGTTGGCCCGGACAGCAGGCAGCCCCAGCATTTT. Translation: CSVGPDSRQPQHF. Full variable domain (remainder filled in from reference TRBV29-1 and TRBJ1-5): SAVISQKPSRDICQRGTSLTIQCQVDSQVTMMFWYRQQPGQSLTLIATANQGSEATYESGFVIDKFPISRPNLTFSTLTVSNMSPEDSSIYLCSVGPDSRQPQHFGDGTRLSIL.

There are a few counts of this clonotype. This rearrangement joins TRBV5-1 to TRBJ2-1, with TRBD2 as a possible D gene (5 bases). The CDR3 totals 18 residues. Germline V gives CDR1 SGHRS, CDR2 YFSETQ. Trimming took off 0 bases at V and 6 bases at J, with 22 bases between the two ends. CDR3 protein: CASSLAGVDVLGINEQFF. The CDR3 nucleotides are TGCGCCAGCAGCTTGGCCGGGGTCGACGTCTTGGGAATCAATGAGCAGTTCTTC.

The chain couples TRBV5-1 to TRBJ2-3; possible D gene TRBD1, 6 bases. Germline V gene lookup returns CDR1 SGHRS and CDR2 YFSETQ. With 4 bases removed from V and 0 bases from J, the gap between germline ends came to 12 bases. CDR3 length: 15 residues. This CDR3 reads CASSRTAFSTDTQYF. The CDR3 DNA is TGCGCCAGCAGCCGGACAGCTTTCAGCACAGATACGCAGTATTTT.

This clonotype was picked up many times. The chain uses TRBV5-1 and TRBJ2-2, with 9 nucleotides matching TRBD1. Germline values: CDR1 SGHRS, CDR2 YFSETQ. The CDR3 covers 15 residues. The trim removed 2 bases at V and 4 bases at J, leaving 3 bases unmatched. The CDR3 loop reads CASSFPGQGTGELFF. The CDR3 nucleotides are TGCGCCAGCAGCTTCCCGGGACAGGGCACCGGGGAGCTGTTTTTT.

This clonotype came up a few times. The rearrangement uses TRBV2 and TRBJ2-1; 8 bases line up with TRBD2. Germline assignment: CDR1 SNHLY and CDR2 FYNNEI. V dropped 5 bases and J dropped 0; count of bases not matched to a gene: 6. This CDR3 has 16 residues. The CDR3 DNA sequence: TGTGCCAGCAGTCGGGGGGGGACTAGCTCCTACAATGAGCAGTTCTTC. As protein: CASSRGGTSSYNEQFF.